This T cell receptor beta chain was recovered during a study of T cell changes during pregnancy in multiple sclerosis. Here immunoSEQ multiplex PCR was the method, and the copy in TCRdb shows in-frame clones only, minus some. This table has 30,000 to 45,000 clones, 92% appearing once. The CDR3 is 13 amino acids. Germline CDR1 reads LNHDA; CDR2 reads SQIVND (reference sequence). Germline trimming cut 5 bases from V and 4 bases from J; bases unmatched to any gene: 4. Sequenced material: CD8+ T cells from peripheral blood mononuclear cells, taken in the first trimester of pregnancy. The chain employs TRBV19 and TRBJ2-7; 8 nucleotides match TRBD1. The receptor's source is a female donor with multiple sclerosis, enrolled in a pregnancy study. The CDR3 coding sequence is TGTGCCAGTAGTCCGGGACAGGATTACGAGCAGTACTTC. This encodes CASSPGQDYEQYF.